Below, one T cell receptor beta chain is given with its context. This record belongs to a study of cytotoxic CD8 clonotypes in ibrutinib-treated CLL. The table came from immunoSEQ multiplex PCR; TCRdb's copy has only in-frame clones and leaves some out. The sample lists around 160,000 clones, about 88% occurring once. The ends were cut back, 1 base at V and 2 bases at J, with 18 bases in the middle. This CDR3 contains 16 residues. The V gene's germline CDR1 is SQVTM and CDR2 ANQGSEA. The chain employs TRBV29-1 and TRBJ2-7; D may be TRBD1 or TRBD2 (7 bases each). The receptor's source is a human donor with chronic lymphocytic leukemia. The sample here was PBMCs, taken at disease progression, from a patient treated with ibrutinib. The CDR3 DNA is TGCAGCGTTGAAGGAGGGGGGAGGGGGCCCACCTACGAGCAGTACTTC. It encodes CSVEGGGRGPTYEQYF.